Shown below are 10 T cell receptor beta chains from a single sample sequenced in a study of T cells in tuberculosis. The assay was immunoSEQ multiplex PCR, and TCRdb's table has in-frame clones only and misses some. This repertoire shows 30,000 or so clones, 90% found once; its top ten account for under 8%. Sample: PBMCs. The receptor source for this set is a donor aged 10 to 29 with latent tuberculosis or without tuberculosis infection.

The V call is TRBV4-1, the J call TRBJ1-4; 7 bases agree with TRBD1. Germline V lookup: CDR1 MGHRA, CDR2 YSYEKL. This CDR3 is built from 15 residues. The ends lost 0 bases at V and 8 bases at J; junction bases unmatched: 6. CDR3 region: CASSQEGQRTEKLFF. The DNA for the CDR3 is TGCGCCAGCAGCCAAGAGGGACAGCGGACCGAAAAACTGTTTTTT.

The DNA for the CDR3 is TGTGCCAGCAGCTTGGGCACAGGGGGCGAAGGTGAAAAACTGTTTTTT. Translated, it gives CASSLGTGGEGEKLFF. The chain is built from TRBV7-6 and TRBJ1-4; 9 nucleotides line up with TRBD1. The CDR3 extends over 16 amino acids. Losses at the gene ends were 3 bases for V and 7 bases for J; bases not matched to a gene: 9. Germline CDR1 SGHVS, CDR2 FNYEAQ.

This clone is judged medium-sized. This chain links TRBV10-3 with TRBJ1-2; 7 bases map to TRBD1. The V gene end was trimmed by 2 bases and the J gene end by 5 bases; junction bases not matched to a gene: 11. The CDR3 consists of 16 residues. Per germline, CDR1 ENHRY and CDR2 SYGVKD. DNA of the CDR3: TGTGCCATCAGTGAGGCCCCGACAGGGTTGCCTTATGGCTACACCTTC. Translating it yields CAISEAPTGLPYGYTF.

The chain is built from TRBV5-1 and TRBJ1-6, with 7 bases that match TRBD1. The ends lost 4 bases at V and 6 bases at J; junction bases unmatched: 4. The germline CDR1 and CDR2 sequences are SGHRS and YFSETQ. This CDR3 has 14 residues. The CDR3 DNA sequence: TGCGCCAGCAGCCTAACAGGGGTTAATTCACCCCTCCACTTT. It is translated as CASSLTGVNSPLHF.

This clone appeared a single time. The V call is TRBV10-3, the J call TRBJ1-2; tentative D call: TRBD1 (5 bases). V was clipped by 1 base and J by 5 bases, with 26 bases between them. The CDR3 totals 19 residues. Germline V CDR1 and CDR2: ENHRY, SYGVKD. This CDR3 is CAISEFGDFRAAEYYGYTF. The CDR3 DNA reads as TGTGCCATCAGTGAGTTTGGGGACTTCCGGGCCGCCGAATATTATGGCTACACCTTC.

V usage is TRBV27 and J usage is TRBJ2-7, with a tentative D call TRBD2 (5 bases). CDR3 length: 14 residues. Germline-derived CDR1 and CDR2 are MNHEY and SMNVEV (reference sequence). Trimming pared 4 bases from V and 4 bases from J, leaving 14 bases between. Written as DNA, the CDR3 is TGTGCCAGCAGTTACGGGGTGGGTCGGTACGAGCAGTACTTC. Protein: CASSYGVGRYEQYF.

V is TRBV7-2 and J is TRBJ2-1, with 13 bases aligning to TRBD2. The junction had 10 bases not matched to a gene; V was cut back by 3 bases and J by 8 bases. This CDR3 comprises 17 residues. Germline CDR1 is SGHTA and CDR2 is FQGNSA. The CDR3 bases are TGTGCCAGCAGCTTGTTTACCACTAGCGGGGGGGCCGATGAGCAGTTCTTC. This sequence encodes CASSLFTTSGGADEQFF.

The rearrangement joins TRBV6-4 to TRBJ1-6, with D tentatively TRBD1 (6 bases). This CDR3 is built from 14 residues. Germline CDR1 is MRHNA and CDR2 is SNTAGT. Trimming stripped 2 bases from V and 5 bases from J, with 7 bases between. The chain's CDR3 is CASSDGGHNSPLHF. The CDR3 DNA reads TGTGCCAGCAGTGACGGGGGCCATAATTCACCCCTCCACTTT.

The chain joins TRBV5-1 to TRBJ2-7, with a weak D call TRBD1 (6 bases). V lost 5 bases to trimming and J lost 2 bases, with 14 bases between them. The CDR3 is 14 residues long. In germline, CDR1 is SGHRS, CDR2 YFSETQ. CDR3 nucleotide sequence: TGCGCCAGCAGTCTGGACAGATTCACCTACGAGCAGTACTTC. It codes for CASSLDRFTYEQYF.

The genes are TRBV6-1 and TRBJ1-3; perhaps TRBD1 as D (5 bases). Per the germline V gene, CDR1 is MNHNS and CDR2 is SASEGT. V was clipped by 6 bases and J by 2 bases, with 11 bases between them. The CDR3 spans 14 residues. As DNA, the CDR3 is TGTGCCAGCAGCGCCGGGGGGGCTGGAAACACCATATATTTT. It yields the protein CASSAGGAGNTIYF.